One T cell receptor (beta chain) is described in this entry. Its antigen is not known. Indicated time point: persistent/refractory GD, antithyroid drugs over 5 years with positive TRAb. Extracted PBMC RNA gave rise to the TCR library. Researchers made TCR beta libraries by using iRepertoire HTBI primers and running Arm-PCR on CDR3 regions. One entry per CDR3 protein, called by TCRdb with MiXCR from the multiplex PCR reads. The sample includes roughly 700,000 distinct CDR3 sequences, around 30% of them seen just once. The CDR3 consists of 16 residues. V dropped 5 bases and J dropped 4 bases, with 18 bases sitting between them. CDR1 is MNHEY and CDR2 is SMNVEV in the germline V gene (reference sequence). This sample was taken from a study of regulatory T cells in long-lasting Graves disease. Study-wide results and limits: Fewer public clonotypes were shared by new patients (roughly 970) than by persistent patients (2,741). Gene preferences differed: TRBV28, TRBJ1-2, TRBJ2-5 in persistent cases.

Specimen: peripheral blood mononuclear cells (PBMCs), collected when the disease was refractory, from a patient treated with antithyroid drugs. The V call is TRBV27, the J call TRBJ1-5, with D uncertain. The sequence was obtained from a female donor with Graves disease. CDR3 DNA: TGTGCCAGCAGTCCGAGCGCCCGGGTCAGGAATCAGCCCCAGCATTTT. It yields the protein CASSPSARVRNQPQHF.